This T cell receptor (beta chain) was observed in a study of cytomegalovirus exposure and HLA in healthy donors. Both 60 Vbeta primers and 13 Jbeta primers went into the PCR. Profiled with immunoSEQ multiplex PCR; TCRdb holds only in-frame clones, not every one. Of roughly 150,000 clones in the sample, roughly 81% were seen once. In germline, CDR1 is SQVTM, CDR2 ANQGSEA. The CDR3 consists of 17 residues. V lost 7 bases and J lost 0, with 21 bases in between. The chain couples TRBV29-1 to TRBJ1-4; the D gene is possibly TRBD1 (6 bases). Sequenced sample: PBMCs. The source is a young woman in good health and CMV-seronegative. The CDR3 nucleotides are TGCAGCGCCCAAAAGGGCGGCAGGGGTTCAACTAATGAAAAACTGTTTTTT. Amino acids: CSAQKGGRGSTNEKLFF.